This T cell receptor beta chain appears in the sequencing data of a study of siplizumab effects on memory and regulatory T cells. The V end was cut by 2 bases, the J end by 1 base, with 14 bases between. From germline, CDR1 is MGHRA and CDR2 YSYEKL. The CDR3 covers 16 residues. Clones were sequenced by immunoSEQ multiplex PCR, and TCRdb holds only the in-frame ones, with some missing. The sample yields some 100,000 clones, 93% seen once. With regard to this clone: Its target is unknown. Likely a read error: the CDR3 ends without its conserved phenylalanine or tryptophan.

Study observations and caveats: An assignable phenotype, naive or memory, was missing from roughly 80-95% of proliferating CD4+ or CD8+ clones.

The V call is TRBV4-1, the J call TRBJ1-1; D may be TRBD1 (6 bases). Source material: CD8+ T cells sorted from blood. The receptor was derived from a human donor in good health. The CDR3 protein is CASSQREDSSNTEAFS. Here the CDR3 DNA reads TGCGCCAGCAGCCAAAGAGAGGACAGCTCGAACACTGAAGCTTTCTCT.